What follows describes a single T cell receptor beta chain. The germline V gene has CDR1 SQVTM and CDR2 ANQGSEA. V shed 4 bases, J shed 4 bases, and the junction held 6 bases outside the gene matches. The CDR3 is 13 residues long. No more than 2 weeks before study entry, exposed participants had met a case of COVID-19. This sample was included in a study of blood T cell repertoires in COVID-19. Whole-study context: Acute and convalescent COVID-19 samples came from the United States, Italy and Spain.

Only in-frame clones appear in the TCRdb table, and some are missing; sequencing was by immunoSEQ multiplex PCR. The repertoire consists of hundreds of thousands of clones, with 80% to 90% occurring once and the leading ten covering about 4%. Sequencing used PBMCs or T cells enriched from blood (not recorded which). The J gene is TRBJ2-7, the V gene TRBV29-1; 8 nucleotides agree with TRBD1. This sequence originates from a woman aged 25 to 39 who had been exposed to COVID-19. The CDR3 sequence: CSVVTGAVYEQYF. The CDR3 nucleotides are TGCAGCGTTGTGACAGGGGCAGTTTACGAGCAGTACTTC.